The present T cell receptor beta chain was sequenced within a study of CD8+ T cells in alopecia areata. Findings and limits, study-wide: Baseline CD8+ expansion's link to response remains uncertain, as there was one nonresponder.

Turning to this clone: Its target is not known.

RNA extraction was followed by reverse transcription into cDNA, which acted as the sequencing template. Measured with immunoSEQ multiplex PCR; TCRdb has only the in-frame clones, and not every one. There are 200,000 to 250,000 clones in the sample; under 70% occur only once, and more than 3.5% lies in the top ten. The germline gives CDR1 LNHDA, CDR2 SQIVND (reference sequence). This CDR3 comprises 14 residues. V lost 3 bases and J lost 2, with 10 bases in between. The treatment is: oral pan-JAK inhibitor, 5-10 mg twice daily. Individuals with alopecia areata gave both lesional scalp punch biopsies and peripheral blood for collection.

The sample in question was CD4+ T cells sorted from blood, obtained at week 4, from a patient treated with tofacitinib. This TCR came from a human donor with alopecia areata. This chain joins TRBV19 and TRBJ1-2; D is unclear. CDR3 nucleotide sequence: TGTGCCAGTAGTATGGTTGGAGGGAACTATGGCTACACCTTC. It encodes CASSMVGGNYGYTF.